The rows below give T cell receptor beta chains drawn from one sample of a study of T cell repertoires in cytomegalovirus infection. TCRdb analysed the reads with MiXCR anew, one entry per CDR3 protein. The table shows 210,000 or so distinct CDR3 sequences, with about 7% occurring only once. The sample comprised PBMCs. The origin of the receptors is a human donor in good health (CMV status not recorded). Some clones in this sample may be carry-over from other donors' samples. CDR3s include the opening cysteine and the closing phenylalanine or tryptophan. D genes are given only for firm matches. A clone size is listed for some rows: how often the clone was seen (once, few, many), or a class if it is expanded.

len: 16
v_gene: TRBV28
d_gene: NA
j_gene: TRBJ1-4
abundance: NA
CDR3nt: TGTGCCAGCAGTCTAGCAACAGGGTTGGAAAGCGAAAAACTGTTTTTT
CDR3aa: CASSLATGLESEKLFF

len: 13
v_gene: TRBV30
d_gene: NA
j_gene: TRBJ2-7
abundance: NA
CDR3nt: TGTGCCTGGAGGGCCTTATCGAAGCCTGAGCAGTACTTC
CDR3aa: CAWRALSKPEQYF

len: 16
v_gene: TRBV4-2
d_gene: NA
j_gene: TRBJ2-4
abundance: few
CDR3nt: TGTGCCAGCAGCCAAGAAGGGGATCGGACCAAAAACATTCAGTACTTC
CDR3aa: CASSQEGDRTKNIQYF

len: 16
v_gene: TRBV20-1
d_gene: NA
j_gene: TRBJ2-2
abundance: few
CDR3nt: TGCAGTGCTAGAGATGCGGGGGCCTTTAACACCGGGGAGCTGTTTTTT
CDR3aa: CSARDAGAFNTGELFF

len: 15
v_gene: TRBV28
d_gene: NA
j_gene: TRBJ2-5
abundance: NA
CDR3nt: TGTGCCAGCAGTGCCGGGGGCCTTCGGATAGAGACCCAGTACTTC
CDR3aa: CASSAGGLRIETQYF

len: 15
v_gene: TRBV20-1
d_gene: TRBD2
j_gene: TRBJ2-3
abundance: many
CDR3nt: TGCAGTGCCCAGAGGTCGGGGGGGGCCGAAGATACGCAGTATTTT
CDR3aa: CSAQRSGGAEDTQYF

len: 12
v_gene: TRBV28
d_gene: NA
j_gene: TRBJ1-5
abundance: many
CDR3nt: TGTGCCAGCACCGTGAGCTTCCAGCCCCAGCATTTT
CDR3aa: CASTVSFQPQHF

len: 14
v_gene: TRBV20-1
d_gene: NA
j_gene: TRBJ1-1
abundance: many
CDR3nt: TGCAGTGCTTCCGGGGGGCGGGACTTGGCTGAAGCTTTCTTT
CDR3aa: CSASGGRDLAEAFF

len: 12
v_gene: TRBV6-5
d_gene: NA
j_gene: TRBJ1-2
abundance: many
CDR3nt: TGTGCCAGCAGTTATGTGCAGGGTGGCTACACCTTC
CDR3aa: CASSYVQGGYTF

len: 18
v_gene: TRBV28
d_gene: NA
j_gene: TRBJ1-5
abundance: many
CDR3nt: TGTGCCAGCAGTTTGTGGCAGGGTACGGGCTCGGGGTATCAGCCCCAGCATTTT
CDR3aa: CASSLWQGTGSGYQPQHF

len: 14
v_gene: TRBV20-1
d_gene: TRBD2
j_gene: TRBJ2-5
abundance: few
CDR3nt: TGCAGTGCTAGAGCAGGGACTAGCCAAGAGACCCAGTACTTC
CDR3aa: CSARAGTSQETQYF

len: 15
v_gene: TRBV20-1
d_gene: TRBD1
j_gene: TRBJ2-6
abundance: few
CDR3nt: TGCAGTGCTAGGGGGACAGGCTCTGGGGCCAACGTCCTGACTTTC
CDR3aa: CSARGTGSGANVLTF

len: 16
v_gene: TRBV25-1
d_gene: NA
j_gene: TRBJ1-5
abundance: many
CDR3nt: TGTGCCAGCAGTGAATCTGCGGGGTTTAGCAATCAGCCCCAGCATTTT
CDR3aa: CASSESAGFSNQPQHF

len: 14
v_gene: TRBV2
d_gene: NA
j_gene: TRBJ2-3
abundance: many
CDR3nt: TGTGCCAGCGGGGCGGGGTACCGCACAGATACGCAGTATTTT
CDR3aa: CASGAGYRTDTQYF

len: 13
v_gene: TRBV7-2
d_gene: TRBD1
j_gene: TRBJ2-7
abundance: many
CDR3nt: TGTGCCAGCAGCTTCCAGGGACAGGGCGAGCAGTACTTC
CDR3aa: CASSFQGQGEQYF

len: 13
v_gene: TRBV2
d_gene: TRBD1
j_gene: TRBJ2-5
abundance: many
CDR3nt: TGTGCCAGAAATGGGGACAGTGGGGAGACCCAGTACTTC
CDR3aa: CARNGDSGETQYF

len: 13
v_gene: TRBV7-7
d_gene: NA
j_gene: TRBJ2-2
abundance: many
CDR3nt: TGTGCCAGCAGCTTAGCGGGATCCGGGGAGCTGTTTTTT
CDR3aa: CASSLAGSGELFF

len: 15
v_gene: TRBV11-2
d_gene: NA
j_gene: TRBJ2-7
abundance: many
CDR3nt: TGTGCCAGCAGCTTTCCGGTCGCGTATAGTTCCGAGCAGTACTTC
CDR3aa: CASSFPVAYSSEQYF

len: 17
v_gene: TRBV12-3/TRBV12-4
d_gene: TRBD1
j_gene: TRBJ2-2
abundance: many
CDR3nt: TGTGCCAGCAGTTTAGATGCAGGGGGCCCGAACACCGGGGAGCTGTTTTTT
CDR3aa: CASSLDAGGPNTGELFF

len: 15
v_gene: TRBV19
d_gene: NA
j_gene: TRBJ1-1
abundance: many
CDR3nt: TGTGCCAGTAGTATTGCGGGGTTTGTGGGCACTGAAGCTTTCTTT
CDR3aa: CASSIAGFVGTEAFF

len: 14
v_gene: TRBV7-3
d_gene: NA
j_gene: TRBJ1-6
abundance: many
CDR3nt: TGTGCCAGCAGCTTAAGTCCCAGGGACTCACCCCTCCACTTT
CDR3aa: CASSLSPRDSPLHF

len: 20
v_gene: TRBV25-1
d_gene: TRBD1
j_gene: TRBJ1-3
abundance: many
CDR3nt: TGTGCCAGCAGTGCGACCCTGGACAGGGACGGCCACGCTCTTGGAAACACCATATATTTT
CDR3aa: CASSATLDRDGHALGNTIYF

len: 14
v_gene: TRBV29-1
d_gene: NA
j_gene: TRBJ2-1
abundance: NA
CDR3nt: TGCAGCGTTGATAGGGGTAGCTCCTACAATGAGCAGTTCTTC
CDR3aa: CSVDRGSSYNEQFF

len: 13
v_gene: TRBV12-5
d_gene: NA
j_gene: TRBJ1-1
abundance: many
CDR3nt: TGTGCTAGTGGTTTCGAAGTGAACACTGAAGCTTTCTTT
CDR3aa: CASGFEVNTEAFF

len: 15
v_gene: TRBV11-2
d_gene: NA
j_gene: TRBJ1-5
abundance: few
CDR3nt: TGTGCCAGCAGCTCAAATGGTGGGGGCAATCAGCCCCAGCATTTT
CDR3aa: CASSSNGGGNQPQHF

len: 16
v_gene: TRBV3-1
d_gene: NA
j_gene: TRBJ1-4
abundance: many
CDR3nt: TGTGCCAGCAGCCTTCGGAGGTGGGGGTTGAATGAAAAACTGTTTTTT
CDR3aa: CASSLRRWGLNEKLFF

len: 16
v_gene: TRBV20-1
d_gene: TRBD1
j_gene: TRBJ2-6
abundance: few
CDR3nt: TGCAGTGCTAGTTTAGGACAGGGGTTTGGGGCCAACGTCCTGACTTTC
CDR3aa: CSASLGQGFGANVLTF

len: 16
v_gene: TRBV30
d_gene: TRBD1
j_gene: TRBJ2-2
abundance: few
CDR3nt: TGTGCCTGGAGCGCCTCAGGGGGCGCGATTAGCGGGGAGCTGTTTTTT
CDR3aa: CAWSASGGAISGELFF

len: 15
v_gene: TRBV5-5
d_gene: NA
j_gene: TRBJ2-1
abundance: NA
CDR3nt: TGTGCCAGCAGCTCAAGGCTAAGCTCCTACAATGAGCAGTTCTTC
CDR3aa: CASSSRLSSYNEQFF

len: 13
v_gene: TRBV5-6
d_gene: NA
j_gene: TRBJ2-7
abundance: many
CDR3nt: TGTGCCAGCAGCTCGTTCTCGGTTGGCGAGCAGTACTTC
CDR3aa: CASSSFSVGEQYF

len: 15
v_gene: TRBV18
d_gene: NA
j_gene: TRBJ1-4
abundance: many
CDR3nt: TGTGCCAGCTCACCCGAACAGGCAACTAATGAAAAACTGTTTTTT
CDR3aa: CASSPEQATNEKLFF

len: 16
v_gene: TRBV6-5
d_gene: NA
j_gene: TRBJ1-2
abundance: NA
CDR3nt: TGTGCCAGCGGAAAAAGCCAGCGTGAAGCTAACTATGGCTACACCTTC
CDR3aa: CASGKSQREANYGYTF

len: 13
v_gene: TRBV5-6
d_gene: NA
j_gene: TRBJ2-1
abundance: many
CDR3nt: TGTGCCAGCAGCTGGTCCACCTACAATGAGCAGTTCTTC
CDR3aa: CASSWSTYNEQFF